This T cell receptor beta chain was recovered during a study of blood T cell repertoires in COVID-19. Sequenced by immunoSEQ multiplex PCR; TCRdb stores in-frame clones only, minus some. The table lists 350,000 to 400,000 clones, around 89% of them singletons. Trimming left V 0 bases short and J 5 bases short, with 17 bases between. CDR1 is SGDLS and CDR2 is YYNGEE in the germline V gene. This CDR3 region has 16 residues. This TCR came from a man younger than 35 with active or convalescent COVID-19. Sequenced material: peripheral blood. V is TRBV9 and J is TRBJ1-1; D is perhaps TRBD1 (6 bases). The CDR3 nucleotides are TGTGCCAGCAGCGTAGGAGGGCGGGGGGCGAAGACTGAAGCTTTCTTT. It specifies CASSVGGRGAKTEAFF.